What follows is one TCR beta chain and its context. Participant ages covered about 18 to 100 years across 20 to 30 US areas. The sample originates from a study of blood T cell repertoires in COVID-19. Study in general: The United States, Italy and Spain supplied acute and convalescent COVID-19 samples.

Profiled with immunoSEQ multiplex PCR; TCRdb holds only in-frame clones, not every one. The sample lists about 300,000 clones, 85% to 90% occurring once. The specimen was PBMCs or T cells enriched from blood (not recorded which). The clonotype was recovered from a young man who had recovered from COVID-19.

The CDR3 reads CASSPLEGSYGYTF. The CDR3 bases are TGTGCCAGCTCACCACTGGAGGGTAGCTATGGCTACACCTTC. The V gene is TRBV18, the J gene TRBJ1-2, with no clear D. CDR1 is KGHSH and CDR2 is LQKENI in the germline V gene. The CDR3 loop spans 14 amino acids. Trimming cost V 1 base and J 4 bases, with 10 bases left between them.